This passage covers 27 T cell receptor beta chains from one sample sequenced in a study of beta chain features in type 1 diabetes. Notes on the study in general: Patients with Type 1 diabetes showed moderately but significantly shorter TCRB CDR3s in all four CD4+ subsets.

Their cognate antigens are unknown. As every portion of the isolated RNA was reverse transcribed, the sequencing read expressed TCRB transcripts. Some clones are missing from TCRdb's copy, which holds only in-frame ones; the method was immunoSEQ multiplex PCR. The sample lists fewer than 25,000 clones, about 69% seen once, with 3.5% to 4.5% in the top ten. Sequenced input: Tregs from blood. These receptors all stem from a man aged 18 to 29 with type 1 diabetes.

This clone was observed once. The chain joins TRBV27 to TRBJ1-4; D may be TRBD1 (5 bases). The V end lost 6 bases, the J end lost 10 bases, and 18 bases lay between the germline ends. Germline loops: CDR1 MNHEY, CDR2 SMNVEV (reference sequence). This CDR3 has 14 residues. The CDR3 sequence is CASSLRGGGGKLFF. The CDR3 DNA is TGTGCCAGCAGCTTAAGGGGAGGTGGTGGAAAACTGTTTTTT.

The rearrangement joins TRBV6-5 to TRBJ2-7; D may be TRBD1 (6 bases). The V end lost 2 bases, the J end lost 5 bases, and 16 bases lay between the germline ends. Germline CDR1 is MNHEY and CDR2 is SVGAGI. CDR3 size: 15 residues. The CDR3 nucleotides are TGTGCCAGCAGTTACCAAGGGGGTTTTTGGGACGAGCAGTACTTC. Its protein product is CASSYQGGFWDEQYF.

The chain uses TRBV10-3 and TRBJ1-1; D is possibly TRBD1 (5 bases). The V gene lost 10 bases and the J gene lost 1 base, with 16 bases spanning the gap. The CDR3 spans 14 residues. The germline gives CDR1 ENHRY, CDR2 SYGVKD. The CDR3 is CASQERGGNTEAFF. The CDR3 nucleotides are TGTGCCAGCCAAGAAAGGGGCGGGAACACTGAAGCTTTCTTT.

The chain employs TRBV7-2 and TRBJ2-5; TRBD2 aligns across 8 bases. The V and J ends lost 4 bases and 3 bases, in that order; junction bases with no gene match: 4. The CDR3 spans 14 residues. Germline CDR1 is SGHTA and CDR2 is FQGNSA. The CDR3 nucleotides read TGTGCCAGCAGCTACCGTAGCGGGGAAGAGACCCAGTACTTC. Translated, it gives CASSYRSGEETQYF.

As DNA, the CDR3 is TGTGCCAGCAGGAGGGACAGGCGACGGCGTTCACCCCTCCACTTT. Its translation: CASRRDRRRRSPLHF. J is TRBJ1-6 and V is TRBV2; 8 bases agree with TRBD1. After removal of 6 bases from V and 9 bases from J, the junction contained 10 bases not matched to a gene. Germline V gene lookup returns CDR1 SNHLY and CDR2 FYNNEI. CDR3 length equals 15 residues.

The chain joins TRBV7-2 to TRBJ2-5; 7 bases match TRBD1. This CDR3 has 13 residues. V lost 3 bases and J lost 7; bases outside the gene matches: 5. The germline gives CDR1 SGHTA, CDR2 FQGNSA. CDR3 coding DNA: TGTGCCAGCAGCTTTGGACAGGATGTGACCCAGTACTTC. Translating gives CASSFGQDVTQYF. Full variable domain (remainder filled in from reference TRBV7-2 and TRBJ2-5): GAGVSQSPSNKVTEKGKDVELRCDPISGHTALYWYRQSLGQGLEFLIYFQGNSAPDKSGLPSDRFSAERTGGSVSTLTIQRTQQEDSAVYLCASSFGQDVTQYFGPGTRLLVL.

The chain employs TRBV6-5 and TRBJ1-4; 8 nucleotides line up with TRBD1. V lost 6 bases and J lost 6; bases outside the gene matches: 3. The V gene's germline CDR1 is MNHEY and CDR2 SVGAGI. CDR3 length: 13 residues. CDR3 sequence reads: CASSRGRDEKLFF. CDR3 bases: TGTGCCAGCAGCAGGGGGCGGGATGAAAAACTGTTTTTT.

CDR3: CASSGGPLRNEQFF. Here the CDR3 DNA reads TGTGCCAGCTCGGGAGGGCCCCTACGGAATGAGCAGTTCTTC. V is TRBV6-5 and J is TRBJ2-1; 8 bases fit TRBD2. The CDR3 runs to 14 residues. Germline V gene data show CDR1 as MNHEY and CDR2 as SVGAGI. V shed 8 bases and J 7 bases; nucleotides not matched to a gene: 10.

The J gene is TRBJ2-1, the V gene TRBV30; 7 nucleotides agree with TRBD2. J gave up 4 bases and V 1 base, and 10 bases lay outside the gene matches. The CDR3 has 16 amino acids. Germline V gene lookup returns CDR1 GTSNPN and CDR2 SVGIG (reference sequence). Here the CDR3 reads CAWSARTRLSYNEQFF. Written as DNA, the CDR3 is TGTGCCTGGAGTGCCCGGACTAGATTAAGTTACAATGAGCAGTTCTTC.

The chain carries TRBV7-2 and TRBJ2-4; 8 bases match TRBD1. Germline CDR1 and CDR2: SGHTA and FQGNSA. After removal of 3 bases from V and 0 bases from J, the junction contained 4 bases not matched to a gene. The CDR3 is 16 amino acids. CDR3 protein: CASSLGQVLAKNIQYF. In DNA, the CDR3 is TGTGCCAGCAGCTTGGGACAGGTTCTAGCCAAAAACATTCAGTACTTC.

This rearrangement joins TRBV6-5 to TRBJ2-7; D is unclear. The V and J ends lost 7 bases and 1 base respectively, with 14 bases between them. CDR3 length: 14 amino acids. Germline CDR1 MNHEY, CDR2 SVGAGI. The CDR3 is CASNGGGRSYEQYF. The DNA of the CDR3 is TGTGCCAGCAACGGTGGCGGAAGATCCTACGAGCAGTACTTC.

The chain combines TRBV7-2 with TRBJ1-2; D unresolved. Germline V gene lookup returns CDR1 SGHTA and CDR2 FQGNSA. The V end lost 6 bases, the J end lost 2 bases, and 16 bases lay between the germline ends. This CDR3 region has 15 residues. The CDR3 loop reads CASSPFRGRNYGYTF. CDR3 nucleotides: TGTGCCAGCAGTCCCTTTCGCGGGCGCAACTATGGCTACACCTTC.

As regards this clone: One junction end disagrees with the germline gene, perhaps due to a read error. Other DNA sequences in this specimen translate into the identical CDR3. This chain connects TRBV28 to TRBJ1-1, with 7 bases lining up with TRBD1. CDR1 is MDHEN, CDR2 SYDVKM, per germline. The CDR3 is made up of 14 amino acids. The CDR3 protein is CASSLADRATEAFF. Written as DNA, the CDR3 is TGTGCCAGCAGTTTAGCAGACAGGGCCACTGAAGCCTTCTTT.

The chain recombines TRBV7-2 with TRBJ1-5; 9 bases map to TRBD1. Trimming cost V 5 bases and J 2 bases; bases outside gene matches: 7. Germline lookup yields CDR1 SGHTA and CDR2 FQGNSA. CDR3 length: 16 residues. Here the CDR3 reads CASSRAGTGRNQPQHF. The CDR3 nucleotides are TGTGCCAGCAGCCGCGCGGGGACAGGGCGCAATCAGCCCCAGCATTTT.

The CDR3 DNA sequence: TGTGCCAGCAGTCAGGGACAGGGTTTAAAACTGTTTTTT. This codes for CASSQGQGLKLFF. The genes are TRBV28 and TRBJ1-4; 9 bases are shared with TRBD1. V lost 5 bases, J lost 10 bases, and 5 bases stayed unmatched. The CDR3 sequence is 13 residues long. Per germline, CDR1 MDHEN and CDR2 SYDVKM. The full variable domain, rest sourced from reference TRBV28 and TRBJ1-4, is DVKVTQSSRYLVKRTGEKVFLECVQDMDHENMFWYRQDPGLGLRLIYFSYDVKMKEKGDIPEGYSVSREKKERFSLILESASTNQTSMYLCASSQGQGLKLFFGSGTQLSVL.

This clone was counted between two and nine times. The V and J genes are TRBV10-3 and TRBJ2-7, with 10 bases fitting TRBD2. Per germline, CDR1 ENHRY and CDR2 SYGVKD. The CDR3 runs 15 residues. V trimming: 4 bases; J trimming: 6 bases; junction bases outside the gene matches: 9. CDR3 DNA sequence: TGTGCCATCAGTGTGGAGCGGGAGGGCCTATCCGAGCAGTACTTC. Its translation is CAISVEREGLSEQYF.

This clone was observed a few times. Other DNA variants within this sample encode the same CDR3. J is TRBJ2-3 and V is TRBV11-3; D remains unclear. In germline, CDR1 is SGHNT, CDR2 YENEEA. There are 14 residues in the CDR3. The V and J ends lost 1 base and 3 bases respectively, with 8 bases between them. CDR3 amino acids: CASSLGRSTDTQYF. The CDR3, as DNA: TGTGCCAGCAGCTTAGGTCGGTCTACAGATACGCAGTATTTT.

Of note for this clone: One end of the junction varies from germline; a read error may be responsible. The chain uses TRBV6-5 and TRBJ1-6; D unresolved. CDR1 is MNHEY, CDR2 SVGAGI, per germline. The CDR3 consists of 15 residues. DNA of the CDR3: TGTGCCAGCAGCAGACAACGCTCCTATAATTCATCCCTCCACTTT. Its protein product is CASSRQRSYNSSLHF.

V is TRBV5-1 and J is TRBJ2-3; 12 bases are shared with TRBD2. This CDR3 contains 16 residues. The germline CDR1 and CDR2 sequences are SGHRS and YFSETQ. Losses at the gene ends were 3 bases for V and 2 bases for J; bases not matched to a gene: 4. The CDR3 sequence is CASSSGLAGSTDTQYF. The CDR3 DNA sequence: TGCGCCAGCAGCTCCGGACTAGCGGGGTCCACAGATACGCAGTATTTT.

The CDR3 coding sequence is TGCGCCAGCAGCTTGGTAGGCGGAAACACCGGGGAGCTGTTTTTT. It encodes CASSLVGGNTGELFF. The chain joins TRBV5-1 to TRBJ2-2; unclear D gene. CDR3 length: 15 residues. CDR1 and CDR2 from the germline V gene are SGHRS and YFSETQ. V lost 0 bases and J lost 2, with 8 bases in between. The full variable domain, in which reference TRBV5-1 and TRBJ2-2 provide the parts outside the CDR3, is KAGVTQTPRYLIKTRGQQVTLSCSPISGHRSVSWYQQTPGQGLQFLFEYFSETQRNKGNFPGRFSGRQFSNSRSEMNVSTLELGDSALYLCASSLVGGNTGELFFGEGSRLTVL.

As DNA, the CDR3 is TGTGCCAGCAGTTACACAGACAGGGCCTATGGCTACACCTTC. This encodes CASSYTDRAYGYTF. This chain joins TRBV6-5 and TRBJ1-2; 7 bases are shared with TRBD1. V trimming: 2 bases; J trimming: 4 bases; junction bases outside the gene matches: 4. This CDR3 comprises 14 residues. Germline V gene sequence: CDR1 MNHEY, CDR2 SVGAGI.

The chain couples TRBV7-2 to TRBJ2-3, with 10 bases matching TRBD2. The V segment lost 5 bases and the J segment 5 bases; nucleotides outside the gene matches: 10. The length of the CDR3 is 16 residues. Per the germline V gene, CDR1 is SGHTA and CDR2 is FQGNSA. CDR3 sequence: CASSPQAGGRRDTQYF. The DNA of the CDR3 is TGTGCCAGCAGCCCTCAAGCGGGGGGGAGAAGAGATACGCAGTATTTT.

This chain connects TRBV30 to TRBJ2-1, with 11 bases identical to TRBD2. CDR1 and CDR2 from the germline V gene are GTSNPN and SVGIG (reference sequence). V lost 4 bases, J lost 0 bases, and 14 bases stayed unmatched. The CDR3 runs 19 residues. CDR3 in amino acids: CAWNPIPGTSGRSYNEQFF. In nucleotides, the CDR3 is TGTGCCTGGAACCCAATCCCCGGGACTAGCGGTCGCTCCTACAATGAGCAGTTCTTC.

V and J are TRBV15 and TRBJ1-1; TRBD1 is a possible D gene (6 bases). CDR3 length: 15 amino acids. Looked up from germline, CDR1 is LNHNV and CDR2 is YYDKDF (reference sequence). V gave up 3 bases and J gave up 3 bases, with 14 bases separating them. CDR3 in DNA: TGTGCCACCAGCAGGGCGGGGGGGCCTTACACTGAAGCTTTCTTT. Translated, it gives CATSRAGGPYTEAFF.

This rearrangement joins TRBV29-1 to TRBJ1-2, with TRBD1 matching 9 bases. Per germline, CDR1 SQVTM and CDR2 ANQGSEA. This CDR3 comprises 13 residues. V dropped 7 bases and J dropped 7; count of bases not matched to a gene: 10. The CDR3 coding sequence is TGCAGCGCCCTACCGACAGGGGGAACTGGCTACACCTTC. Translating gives CSALPTGGTGYTF.

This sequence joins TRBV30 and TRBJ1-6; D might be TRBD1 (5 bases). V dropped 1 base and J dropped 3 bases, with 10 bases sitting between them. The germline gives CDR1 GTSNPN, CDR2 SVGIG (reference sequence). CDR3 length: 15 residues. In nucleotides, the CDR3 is TGTGCCTGGAGTGGGGGGGGGAGCTATAATTCACCCCTCCACTTT. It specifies CAWSGGGSYNSPLHF.

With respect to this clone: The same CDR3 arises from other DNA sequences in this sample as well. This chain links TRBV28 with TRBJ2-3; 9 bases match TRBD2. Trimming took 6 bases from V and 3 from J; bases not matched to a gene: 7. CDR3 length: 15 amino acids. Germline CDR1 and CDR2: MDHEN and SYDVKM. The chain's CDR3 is CASRPWTSVTDTQYF. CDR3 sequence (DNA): TGTGCCAGCAGACCCTGGACTAGCGTTACAGATACGCAGTATTTT.